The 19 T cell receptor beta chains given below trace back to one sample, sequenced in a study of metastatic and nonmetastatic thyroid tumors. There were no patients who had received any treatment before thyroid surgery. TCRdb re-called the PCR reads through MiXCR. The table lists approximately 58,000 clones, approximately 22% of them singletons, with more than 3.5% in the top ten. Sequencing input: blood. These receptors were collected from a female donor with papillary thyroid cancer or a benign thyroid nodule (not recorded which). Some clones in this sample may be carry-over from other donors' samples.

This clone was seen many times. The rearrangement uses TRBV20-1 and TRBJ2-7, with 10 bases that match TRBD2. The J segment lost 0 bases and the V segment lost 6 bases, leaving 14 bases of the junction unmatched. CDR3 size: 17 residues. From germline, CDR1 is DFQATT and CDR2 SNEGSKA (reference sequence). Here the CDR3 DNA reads TGCAGTGCCCTTGGGAACCTGGCTAGCGGGGGCTCCTACGAGCAGTACTTC. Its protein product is CSALGNLASGGSYEQYF.

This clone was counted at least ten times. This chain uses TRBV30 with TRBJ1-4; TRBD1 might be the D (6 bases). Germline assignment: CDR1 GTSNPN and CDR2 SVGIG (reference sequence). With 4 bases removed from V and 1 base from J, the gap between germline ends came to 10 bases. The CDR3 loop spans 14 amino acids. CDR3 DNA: TGTGCCTGGACTCGAGGGGGAACTAATGAAAAACTGTTTTTT. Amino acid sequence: CAWTRGGTNEKLFF.

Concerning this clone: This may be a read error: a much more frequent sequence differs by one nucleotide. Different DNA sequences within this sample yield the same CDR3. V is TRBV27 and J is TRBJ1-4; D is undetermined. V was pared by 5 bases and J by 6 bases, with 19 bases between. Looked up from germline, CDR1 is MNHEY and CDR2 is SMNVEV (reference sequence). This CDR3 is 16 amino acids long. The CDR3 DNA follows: TGTGCCAGCAGTACGCACGACACCGGTCGTGATGAAAAACTGTTTTTT. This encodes CASSTHDTGRDEKLFF.

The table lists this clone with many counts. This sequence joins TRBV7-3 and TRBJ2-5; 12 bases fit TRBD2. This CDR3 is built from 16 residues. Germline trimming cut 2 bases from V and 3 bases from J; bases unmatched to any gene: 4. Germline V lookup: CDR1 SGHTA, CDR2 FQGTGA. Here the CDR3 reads CASSLSPSGREETQYF. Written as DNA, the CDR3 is TGTGCCAGCAGCTTATCCCCTAGCGGGAGGGAAGAGACCCAGTACTTC. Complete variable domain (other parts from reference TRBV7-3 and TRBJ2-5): GAGVSQTPSNKVTEKGKYVELRCDPISGHTALYWYRQSLGQGPEFLIYFQGTGAADDSGLPNDRFFAVRPEGSVSTLKIQRTERGDSAVYLCASSLSPSGREETQYFGPGTRLLVL.

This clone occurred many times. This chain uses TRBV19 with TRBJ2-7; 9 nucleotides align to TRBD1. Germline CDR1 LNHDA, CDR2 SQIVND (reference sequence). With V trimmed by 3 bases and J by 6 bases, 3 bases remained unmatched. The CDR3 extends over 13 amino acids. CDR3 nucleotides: TGTGCCAGTAGTATGGACAGGGGTGGCGAGCAGTACTTC. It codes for CASSMDRGGEQYF.

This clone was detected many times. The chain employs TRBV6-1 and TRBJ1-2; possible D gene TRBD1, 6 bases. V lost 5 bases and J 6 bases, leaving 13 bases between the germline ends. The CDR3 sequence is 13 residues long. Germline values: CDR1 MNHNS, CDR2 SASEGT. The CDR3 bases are TGTGCCAGCAGTTATGGGGCAGGGGATGGCTACACCTTC. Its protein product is CASSYGAGDGYTF.

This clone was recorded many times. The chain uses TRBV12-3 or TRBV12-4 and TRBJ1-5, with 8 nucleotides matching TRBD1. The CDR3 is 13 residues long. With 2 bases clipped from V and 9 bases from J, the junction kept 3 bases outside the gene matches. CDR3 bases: TGTGCCAGCAGTTTAACAGGGGGGCTGCCCCAGCATTTT. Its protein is CASSLTGGLPQHF.

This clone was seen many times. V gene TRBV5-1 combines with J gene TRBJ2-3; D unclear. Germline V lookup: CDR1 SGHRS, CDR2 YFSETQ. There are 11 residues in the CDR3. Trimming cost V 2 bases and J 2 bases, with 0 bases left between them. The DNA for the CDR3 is TGCGCCAGCAGCTTCACAGATACGCAGTATTTT. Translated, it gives CASSFTDTQYF.

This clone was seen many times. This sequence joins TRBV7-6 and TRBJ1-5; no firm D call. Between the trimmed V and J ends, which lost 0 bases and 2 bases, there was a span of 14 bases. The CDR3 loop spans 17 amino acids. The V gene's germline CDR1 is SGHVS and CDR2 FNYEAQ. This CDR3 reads CASSLAQGGRGNQPQHF. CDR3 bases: TGTGCCAGCAGCTTAGCGCAAGGAGGCCGGGGCAATCAGCCCCAGCATTTT.

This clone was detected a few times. The CDR3 region is CASSLETGITEAFF. In DNA form, the CDR3 reads TGTGCCAGCAGCTTGGAGACGGGTATCACTGAAGCTTTCTTT. The rearrangement uses TRBV5-4 and TRBJ1-1; D is ambiguous. Trimming shortened V by 0 bases and J by 4 bases, and 10 bases separated the two germline ends. Germline lookup yields CDR1 SGHNT and CDR2 YYREEE (reference sequence). CDR3 size: 14 residues. The full variable domain, rest sourced from reference TRBV5-4 and TRBJ1-1, is ETGVTQSPTHLIKTRGQQVTLRCSSQSGHNTVSWYQQALGQGPQFIFQYYREEENGRGNFPPRFSGLQFPNYSSELNVNALELDDSALYLCASSLETGITEAFFGQGTRLTVV.

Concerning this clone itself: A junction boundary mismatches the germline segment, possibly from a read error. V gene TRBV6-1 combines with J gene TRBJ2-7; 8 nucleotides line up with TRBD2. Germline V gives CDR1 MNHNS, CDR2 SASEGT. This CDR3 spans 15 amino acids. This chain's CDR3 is CASSEGGRIPYDQYF. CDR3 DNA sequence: TGTGCCAGCAGTGAGGGCGGGAGGATCCCCTACGATCAGTACTTC.

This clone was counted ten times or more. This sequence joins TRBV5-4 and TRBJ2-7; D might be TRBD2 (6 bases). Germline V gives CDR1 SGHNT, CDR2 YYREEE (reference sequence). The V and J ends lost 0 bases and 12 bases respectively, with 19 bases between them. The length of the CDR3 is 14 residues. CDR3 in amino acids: CASSLGGSGVMGYF. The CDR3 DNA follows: TGTGCCAGCAGCTTGGGGGGTAGCGGAGTTATGGGGTACTTC.

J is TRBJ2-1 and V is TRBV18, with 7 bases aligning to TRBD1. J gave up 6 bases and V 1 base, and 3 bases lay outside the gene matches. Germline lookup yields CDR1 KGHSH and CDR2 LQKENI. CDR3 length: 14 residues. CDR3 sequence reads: CASSPRQGGNEQFF. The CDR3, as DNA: TGTGCCAGCTCACCACGACAGGGCGGCAATGAGCAGTTCTTC.

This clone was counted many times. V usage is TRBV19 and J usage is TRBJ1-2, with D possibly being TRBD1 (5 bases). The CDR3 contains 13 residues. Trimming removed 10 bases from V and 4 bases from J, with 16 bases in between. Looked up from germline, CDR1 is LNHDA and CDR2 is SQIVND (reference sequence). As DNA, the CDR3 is TGTGCCACTAAATCAGGGAACTCCTATGGCTACACCTTC. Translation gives CATKSGNSYGYTF. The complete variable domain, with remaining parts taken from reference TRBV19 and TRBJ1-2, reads DGGITQSPKYLFRKEGQNVTLSCEQNLNHDAMYWYRQDPGQGLRLIYYSQIVNDFQKGDIAEGYSVSREKKESFPLTVTSAQKNPTAFYLCATKSGNSYGYTFGSGTRLTVV.

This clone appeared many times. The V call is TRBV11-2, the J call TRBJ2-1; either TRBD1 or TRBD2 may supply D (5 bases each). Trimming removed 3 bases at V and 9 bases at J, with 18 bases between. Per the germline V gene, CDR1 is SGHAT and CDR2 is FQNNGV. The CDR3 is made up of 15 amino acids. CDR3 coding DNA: TGTGCCAGCAGCTTTACGGGGCTAGCTGGCGGTGAGCAGTTCTTC. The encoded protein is CASSFTGLAGGEQFF.

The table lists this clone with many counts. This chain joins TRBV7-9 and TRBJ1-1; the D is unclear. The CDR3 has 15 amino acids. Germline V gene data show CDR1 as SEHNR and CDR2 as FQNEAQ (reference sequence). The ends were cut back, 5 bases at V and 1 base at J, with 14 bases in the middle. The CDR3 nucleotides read TGTGCCAGCAGCCAATACCATTTGGGGAACACTGAAGCTTTCTTT. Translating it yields CASSQYHLGNTEAFF.

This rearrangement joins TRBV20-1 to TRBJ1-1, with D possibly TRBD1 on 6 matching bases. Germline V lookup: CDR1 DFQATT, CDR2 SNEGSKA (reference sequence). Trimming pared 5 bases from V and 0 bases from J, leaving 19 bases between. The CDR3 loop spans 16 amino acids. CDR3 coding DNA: TGCAGTGCTGCTTGGTGGGGGCGACCCATGAACACTGAAGCTTTCTTT. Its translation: CSAAWWGRPMNTEAFF.

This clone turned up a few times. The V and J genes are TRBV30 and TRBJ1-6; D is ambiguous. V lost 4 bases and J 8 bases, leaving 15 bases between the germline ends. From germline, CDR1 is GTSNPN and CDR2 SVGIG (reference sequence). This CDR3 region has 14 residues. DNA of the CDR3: TGTGCCTGGACCCGTCCCCACAGCGATTCACCCCTCCACTTT. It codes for CAWTRPHSDSPLHF.

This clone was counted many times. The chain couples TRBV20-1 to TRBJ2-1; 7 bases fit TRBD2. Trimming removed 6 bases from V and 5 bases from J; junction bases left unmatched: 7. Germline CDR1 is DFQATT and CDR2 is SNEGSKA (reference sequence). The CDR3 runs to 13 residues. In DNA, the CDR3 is TGCAGTGCCGCTCGGGACTACGACAATGAGCAGTTCTTC. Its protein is CSAARDYDNEQFF.